Below, one T cell receptor beta chain is given with its context. No antigen is known for it. At one boundary the junction diverges from the germline segment, which might be a read error. This sample is drawn from a study of cytomegalovirus exposure and HLA in healthy donors (dated by TCRdb to about 2017). Turning to the overall study: An earlier analysis of several hundred of the donors reported roughly 300 Gb of sequence data and approximately 110 million unique TCR beta sequences from about 200 million T cells. Along with the approximately 620-subject first cohort, a separate validation cohort of over a hundred different subjects was used. The study was designed to test whether signatures of past pathogen exposure could be identified by cataloging public T cell receptors. High-throughput TCR immunosequencing, statistical association of individual TCRs with disease status, and machine learning were combined to predict cytomegalovirus infection status. Donor age, sex, ethnicity and CMV serostatus were compiled alongside the repertoire data. Approximately 310 gigabases of sequencing data and approximately 93 million unique TCR sequences were included in an early release covering roughly 600 HLA-typed donors. An earlier analysis of approximately 630 of the donors applied high-throughput TCR beta sequencing to assess whether each TCR beta V gene segment acted as functional or pseudogenic. Both class I and class II loci were covered by HLA typing, at four-digit resolution. Four to six DR-DQ haplotypes were handled as single units for association and clustering, since linkage in the cohort was strong. Among around 400 genotyped donors of the cohort, an average of about 240,000 unique TCR beta nucleotide sequences was sequenced per donor, of which roughly 17% were non-productive. A later genetic analysis took genome-wide SNP genotypes for about three fifths of the roughly 700 donors and used that subset as a discovery cohort. Among the roughly 390 genotyped donors, approximately 81% belonged to the genetic ancestry cluster associated with self-reported Caucasian donors. In the later analysis, no new phenotypic data were used to find candidate immune exposures; instead, reliance was placed on TCR beta sequences and their occurrence across donors. All discovery cohort repertoires had been generated using a single sequencing platform. Using immunosequencing, the study profiled T cell repertoires from around 680 subjects and related those repertoires to cytomegalovirus serostatus. In a later analysis, previously published TCR beta repertoires from 550 to 700 donors were re-analyzed and high-resolution HLA genotyping was added so that TCR occurrence patterns could be studied. Typing coverage varied by locus: about 629-640 donors for A, B, C, DRB1 and DQB1; under 550 for DQA1; around 610 for DPA1; 450 to 480 for DPB1. Overall study results and their limits: Most TCR sequences were observed very rarely across donors, whereas some public TCRs were present in many individuals. According to a later analysis, most CMV-associated TCR beta chains appeared to be HLA-restricted, and the HLA associations seemed to be driven largely by CMV exposure. Linkage disequilibrium might explain the correlated functional status among segregating V segments, but an unknown experimental factor could not be excluded. The authors suggested that the approach could potentially be generalized to other disease states and immunological phenotypes. A total of around 150 TCR beta chains were listed by the study as associated with cytomegalovirus. Because HLA typing was missing for some donors at each locus, association tests included only the typed subset. A cluster of highly shared sequence variants was judged likely to represent a technical artifact of the sequencing pipeline. In a later analysis, around 15,000 TCR beta sequences were associated with specific HLA alleles at a false discovery rate of 0.05. A later analysis reported that several top co-occurrence clusters appeared linked to parvovirus B19, influenza, CMV and Epstein-Barr virus. The 87-base-pair reads could not distinguish some IMGT-functional V segments, including TRBV6-2 and TRBV6-3, so those segments were excluded. Strong co-occurrence of HLA alleles, especially DR and DQ, made assigning TCR associations to individual alleles difficult. According to a later genetic analysis, donors in an Asian-associated ancestry cluster had fewer N-insertions in productive TCRs than the roughly 670-donor mean. In vitro tests confirmed that a few of the cytomegalovirus-associated TCR beta chains recognize cytomegalovirus antigens. Sequencing depth was assumed to be roughly uniform across donors in the presence/absence analyses, though that assumption may not hold. A further reported finding was that TCR beta sequences accurately predicted the HLA-A and HLA-B alleles for most subjects in the first cohort. In a later analysis, HLA-associated TCR beta chains showed more clonal expansion and lower generation probabilities than non-associated chains that were equally common. In a later analysis, the rate of TCR association differed among HLA loci, with DRB1 alleles having the most associated TCRs and HLA-C alleles having the fewest. Roughly 15 rarely observed V segments, including chromosome 9 orphons, were excluded from the earlier analysis of a few hundred of the donors because counts were too low. The classifier was reported to diagnose cytomegalovirus status with high specificity and sensitivity in both the original and validation cohorts. Broadly in line with IMGT annotations, most TCR beta V segments showed up in productive rearrangements about 87% or about 30% of the time in an earlier analysis of about 500 of the donors. In this cohort, only TCR beta chains were sequenced, and detectable features were limited by the absence of alpha or paired-chain data. A later genetic analysis associated a missense DCLRE1C variant with V-gene and J-gene trimming of TCR beta chains, and an independent cohort replicated the association. CMV serostatus was the only immune exposure information available for the cohort.

The germline V gene specifies SGHRS as CDR1 and YFSETQ as CDR2. The CDR3 contains 16 residues, cysteine and phenylalanine counted. The CDR3 DNA has 48 bases and is translated from base 1. The cohort was made up of approximately 700 healthy bone marrow donors. At the time of sampling, all cohort members were nominally healthy, though unrecorded immune exposures were likely present. The donor was CMV seronegative and belonged to the group of roughly 330 seronegative cohort members. A peripheral blood sample was provided by each donor, and peripheral blood mononuclear cells were used for TCR beta sequencing. The Qiagen DNeasy Blood Extraction Kit was used to extract genomic DNA from the blood cell samples. To prepare the library, the immunoSEQ multiplex PCR assay was applied. A mixture of 60 forward primers for TCR Vbeta segments and 13 reverse primers for TCR Jbeta segments was used in the multiplex PCR. The CDR3 region of rearranged TCR beta genes was amplified from genomic DNA with a multiplex PCR assay. Amplified TCR beta libraries were sequenced as 87-base-pair reads on the Illumina HiSeq System. Per the authors' processing: In a later analysis, tens of millions of unique TCR beta chains were counted across the approximately 640 repertoires, and about 9.9 million of these chains were shared by at least two donors. To remove PCR and sequencing errors, raw reads were error-corrected and collapsed into unique sequences using a nearest-neighbor algorithm that merged closely related sequences. Alignment of CDR3 sequences to IMGT reference sequences was used to assign V, D and J gene segments. Each retained sequence needed at least a six-nucleotide match to both a V gene segment and a J gene segment. A rearrangement counted as productive if the CDR3 had no stop codons and remained in frame with V and J, and every other rearrangement counted as non-productive. CDR3 was defined according to IMGT convention as the region running from the second conserved V-encoded cysteine to the conserved J-encoded phenylalanine. The earlier analysis of about 560 of the donors excluded any sequence lacking an unambiguous match to a single V gene segment. In an earlier analysis of several hundred of the donors, a V segment was called functional when productive rearrangements were above 56.7%, and segregating when the standard deviation between donors exceeded 5%. A statistical classification framework was developed to diagnose cytomegalovirus status using the catalog of TCR beta chain sequences. In a later analysis, V and J genes were assigned by comparing TCR nucleotide sequences against IMGT/GENE-DB human TR gene sequences. Using the TCRdist pipeline, a later analysis assigned CDR3 sequences along with most-parsimonious VDJ recombination scenarios. A later analysis defined each TCR beta chain by its CDR3 amino acid sequence plus V-gene family, and excluded reads lacking a unique V-gene family. As a way to deal with suspected cross-contamination and a sequencing artifact, a later analysis dropped 592 nucleotide sequences that were highly shared and had low generation probability. For each public chain, a later analysis derived a clonal expansion index from normalized ranks of inferred template counts within each repertoire. Generation probabilities in a later analysis came from a VDJ recombination model fitted to out-of-frame rearrangements, and those results were checked against IGoR. In a later analysis, TCR-TCR, TCR-HLA and TCR-CMV co-occurrence was scored with hypergeometric tests, and a repertoire-size bias correction was applied to TCR pairs. False discovery rates were estimated in a later analysis by permuting HLA or CMV assignments 20 times. In a later analysis, co-occurring TCRs were grouped using DBSCAN, and TCRdist sequence similarity was added for clustering within HLA-allele-positive subsets. Repertoires with fewer than 30,000 or more than 120,000 public chains, plus five repertoires with anomalous nucleotide sharing, were excluded from co-occurrence clustering. Drawn from immuneACCESS, this table holds only the in-frame rearrangements with V and J called that TCRdb kept. Clones are partly lost; checked studies trace under half to an unresolved V gene and leave the rest unexplained. V and J calls and clone size are given by that table; D and trimming were obtained from the DNA. The sample table records some 150,000 clones; around three quarters of these occur just once. Of the sample, 2.1% is held by the ten largest clones.

The sequence joins TRBV5-1 to TRBJ2-4; TRBD1 is a weak D gene call, 7 bases matching. The sample was PBMCs. The receptor's source is a man in his forties in good health and CMV-seronegative. The nucleotide sequence is TGCGCCAGCAGCAGGCAGGGGGGTGGTGAAAAAAACAGTCAGTACTTC. It specifies CASSRQGGGEKNSQYF. The full variable domain, with segments outside the CDR3 supplied by the reference TRBV5-1 and TRBJ2-4 proteins, appears as KAGVTQTPRYLIKTRGQQVTLSCSPISGHRSVSWYQQTPGQGLQFLFEYFSETQRNKGNFPGRFSGRQFSNSRSEMNVSTLELGDSALYLCASSRQGGGEKNSQYFGAGTRLSVL.